This T cell receptor beta chain was sequenced during a study of blood T cell repertoires in COVID-19. As handled by the study authors: Estimates of nucleated cell counts were drawn from the amplification of reference gene primers. TCRdb's copy holds only in-frame clones and misses some; the assay was immunoSEQ multiplex PCR. That table furnishes V, J and clone size, whereas the DNA furnished D and trimming. The sample yields some 93,000 clones, 80% to 90% seen once. This clone was seen more than once but under ten times. The CDR3 loop spans 16 amino acids. The ends were cut back, 4 bases at V and 2 bases at J, with 18 bases in the middle. In germline, CDR1 is SQVTM, CDR2 ANQGSEA.

The TCR was taken from a woman of 80 years or more with acute or convalescent COVID-19. Sequencing was carried out using peripheral blood. This chain joins TRBV29-1 and TRBJ1-3, with D perhaps matching TRBD1 (6 bases). CDR3 amino acids: CSVASNGQGPGNTIYF. In DNA, the CDR3 is TGCAGCGTTGCATCGAATGGTCAGGGGCCTGGAAACACCATATATTTT.